The subject of this entry is one T cell receptor (beta chain). What it recognizes is unknown. Amplification by 5'RACE using constant-segment primers produced TCR alpha and TCR beta cDNA libraries that carried sample barcodes and UMIs. TCRdb re-called the 5' RACE reads through MiXCR, storing one row per CDR3 protein. Among under 300,000 distinct CDR3 sequences listed, less than 9.5% were seen once. This specimen comes from a study of T-cell memory formation after mild COVID-19. General study results and limits: CM and EM subsets held most contracting CD4+ clones; EMRA held CD8+ ones. Cross-reactive memory seemingly joined, as some responding clones were found in pre-infection memory.

CDR1 DFQATT and CDR2 SNEGSKA come from the germline V gene (reference sequence). Trimming removed 3 bases from V and 1 base from J, with 10 bases in between. The CDR3 totals 14 residues. Sample: PBMCs or a T cell subset sorted from them (not recorded which). The sequence derives from a man between 18 and 29 years old who had mild COVID-19 (a few samples of this study predate the infection). Cell type and time point are not known. This sequence joins TRBV20-1 and TRBJ2-1; D call uncertain. DNA for the CDR3: TGCAGTGCTAGGGTTGGGGTTTCCTACAATGAGCAGTTCTTC. It encodes CSARVGVSYNEQFF.